This T cell receptor beta chain was captured by sequencing in a study of OX40 agonist ivuxolimab in advanced cancers. The wider study: People who had prior anti-PD-1, anti-PD-L1 or anti-CTLA-4 therapy could take part, and around 40% had some. Regarding the study as a whole: CD8+ T cells (on average) carried more expanded clones than CD4+ T cells. At 0.1-3.0 mg/kg, partial responders had clonal expansion among the lowest observed. Both blood CD4+ and CD8+ T cells showed clonal growth by week 6 at 0.1 to 3.0 mg/kg.

This table comes from immunoSEQ multiplex PCR, and its TCRdb copy is limited to in-frame clones, with some not included. The repertoire consists of 20,000 to 25,000 clones, with roughly 90% occurring once and the leading ten covering around 34%. In the case of this clone: Its antigen is currently unknown. Other DNA sequences in the sample encode the same CDR3.

V was shortened by 3 bases and J by 3 bases, with 22 bases between the two germline ends. The V gene's germline CDR1 is SGHDT and CDR2 YYEEEE. This CDR3 contains 17 residues. The J gene is TRBJ2-7, the V gene TRBV5-6; D might be TRBD1 (6 bases). The sequencing used CD4+ or CD8+ T cells sorted from blood, collected in a trial of the OX40 agonist ivuxolimab. The sequence was obtained from an adult with an advanced solid tumor such as melanoma, head and neck, liver or kidney cancer. The CDR3 sequence is CASSSPGQISQSYEQYF. The CDR3 DNA follows: TGTGCCAGCAGCTCACCGGGACAAATATCCCAAAGCTACGAGCAGTACTTC.